The next 30 T cell receptor beta chains were all read from a single sample in a study of blood T cell repertoires in COVID-19. The assay was immunoSEQ multiplex PCR, and TCRdb's table has in-frame clones only and misses some. This repertoire shows fewer than 150,000 clones, approximately 89% found once; its top ten account for roughly 28%. Sample: peripheral blood. The receptors were gathered from a human donor in a cohort sampled during active COVID-19.

This chain uses TRBV5-1 with TRBJ2-6; 8 nucleotides line up with TRBD1. CDR1 and CDR2 (germline): SGHRS, YFSETQ. V was clipped by 4 bases and J by 4 bases; unmatched bases: 13. This CDR3 has 18 amino acids. The CDR3 spells CASSRTTGDGEGANVLTF. Written as DNA, the CDR3 is TGCGCCAGCAGCAGGACGACAGGGGATGGAGAAGGGGCCAACGTCCTGACTTTC.

This clone was detected once. CDR3 coding DNA: TGTGCCAGCAGCGGGACAGACTATAGCAATCAGCCCCAGCATTTT. Its protein is CASSGTDYSNQPQHF. The J gene is TRBJ1-5, the V gene TRBV2, with 7 bases that match TRBD1. Germline lookup yields CDR1 SNHLY and CDR2 FYNNEI. Losses at the gene ends were 6 bases for V and 0 bases for J; bases not matched to a gene: 5. The CDR3 is 15 residues long.

The rearrangement links TRBV5-1 to TRBJ2-1, with 8 bases fitting TRBD1. J was trimmed by 6 bases and V by 2 bases; bases with no gene match: 4. There are 14 residues in the CDR3. CDR1 and CDR2 from the germline V gene are SGHRS and YFSETQ. The DNA of the CDR3 is TGCGCCAGCAGCTTAGGACAGGGACGCAATGAGCAGTTCTTC. Protein: CASSLGQGRNEQFF.

In its sample, this clone was seen once. The chain links TRBV29-1 to TRBJ2-7; D is ambiguous. The CDR3 is 13 residues long. Germline V lookup: CDR1 SQVTM, CDR2 ANQGSEA. V was shortened by 1 base and J by 0 bases, with 7 bases between the two germline ends. The CDR3 reads CSVEVGGSYEQYF. CDR3 nucleotide sequence: TGCAGCGTTGAAGTCGGCGGCTCCTACGAGCAGTACTTC.

This chain connects TRBV5-1 to TRBJ2-5; no definite D call. The CDR3 loop spans 13 amino acids. From germline, CDR1 is SGHRS and CDR2 YFSETQ. Trimming took off 2 bases at V and 1 base at J, with 6 bases between the two ends. The DNA of the CDR3 is TGCGCCAGCAGCTTAAACTTCCAAGAGACCCAGTACTTC. This translates into CASSLNFQETQYF.

The V and J genes are TRBV5-4 and TRBJ1-2; tentatively, D is TRBD1 (6 bases). In germline, CDR1 is SGHNT, CDR2 YYREEE (reference sequence). This CDR3 has 14 residues. Trimming took off 0 bases at V and 2 bases at J, with 8 bases between the two ends. CDR3 loop: CASSLVGANYGYTF. As DNA, the CDR3 is TGTGCCAGCAGCTTGGTGGGGGCAAACTATGGCTACACCTTC.

The V call is TRBV27, the J call TRBJ2-3; 8 bases agree with TRBD1. In germline, CDR1 is MNHEY, CDR2 SMNVEV (reference sequence). There are 15 residues in the CDR3. J was trimmed by 10 bases and V by 5 bases; bases with no gene match: 14. DNA for the CDR3: TGTGCCAGCAGTCTTTGGACAGGGCTCGGCGAGGCGCAGTATTTT. Encoded protein: CASSLWTGLGEAQYF.

The chain has TRBV5-4 and TRBJ1-4; possibly TRBD1 for D (5 bases). CDR1 is SGHNT and CDR2 is YYREEE in the germline V gene (reference sequence). This CDR3 is 14 amino acids long. Trimming removed 2 bases from V and 2 bases from J, with 7 bases in between. The DNA for the CDR3 is TGTGCCAGCAGCTTAGGGGCGACTAATGAAAAACTGTTTTTT. This gives the protein CASSLGATNEKLFF.

In this sample, this clone turned up once. This chain joins TRBV3-1 (or the pseudogene TRBV3-2) and TRBJ1-4; D is uncertain. The CDR3 consists of 14 residues. V was cut by 4 bases and J by 6 bases, with 12 bases left in between. Germline assignment: CDR1 LGHDT and CDR2 YNNKEL (reference sequence). Here the CDR3 DNA reads TGTGCCAGCAGCCGGCAGGTGAAAGATGAAAAACTGTTTTTT. Encoded protein: CASSRQVKDEKLFF.

The gene calls are TRBV30 and TRBJ1-6; D might be TRBD1 (6 bases). The V gene's germline CDR1 is GTSNPN and CDR2 SVGIG (reference sequence). The CDR3 runs 16 residues. V was clipped by 0 bases and J by 2 bases, with 11 bases between them. As DNA, the CDR3 is TGTGCCTGGAGTGTCAAACAGGGTACCTATAATTCACCCCTCCACTTT. Translated, it gives CAWSVKQGTYNSPLHF.

This chain uses TRBV7-2 with TRBJ1-2; D remains ambiguous. This CDR3 is built from 16 residues. Germline CDR1 is SGHTA and CDR2 is FQGNSA. The V end lost 4 bases, the J end lost 0 bases, and 15 bases lay between the germline ends. The CDR3 loop is CASSSRGGGTNYGYTF. In DNA, the CDR3 is TGTGCCAGCAGCTCTCGGGGAGGCGGGACTAACTATGGCTACACCTTC.

The CDR3 here is CASSFSDRGRTGELFF. CDR3 bases: TGTGCCAGCAGTTTTTCGGACAGGGGGCGCACCGGGGAGCTGTTTTTT. The rearrangement links TRBV11-2 to TRBJ2-2, with TRBD1 identical over 11 bases. V was pared by 6 bases and J by 4 bases, with 7 bases of the junction left unmatched. The CDR3 is 16 amino acids. Germline CDR1 reads SGHAT; CDR2 reads FQNNGV.

In this sample, this clone turned up once. This sequence joins TRBV9 and TRBJ2-1; 10 nucleotides match TRBD2. V shed 0 bases and J 8 bases; nucleotides not matched to a gene: 5. There are 15 residues in the CDR3. CDR1 SGDLS and CDR2 YYNGEE come from the germline V gene. The CDR3 region is CASSVEAGGRDEQFF. Here the CDR3 DNA reads TGTGCCAGCAGCGTAGAAGCGGGGGGGAGGGATGAGCAGTTCTTC.

J is TRBJ2-5 and V is TRBV7-3, with 7 bases matching TRBD2. CDR1 SGHTA and CDR2 FQGTGA come from the germline V gene. CDR3 length: 13 residues. With V trimmed by 3 bases and J by 5 bases, 3 bases remained unmatched. CDR3 amino acids: CASSFWEGETQYF. The CDR3 DNA is TGTGCCAGCAGCTTCTGGGAGGGGGAGACCCAGTACTTC.

The chain combines TRBV2 with TRBJ1-2; maybe TRBD1 (5 bases). Germline V gives CDR1 SNHLY, CDR2 FYNNEI. The CDR3 contains 14 residues. The ends were cut back, 6 bases at V and 0 bases at J, with 11 bases in the middle. CDR3 sequence reads: CASRVGGANYGYTF. The CDR3 nucleotides are TGTGCCAGCAGGGTCGGGGGTGCTAACTATGGCTACACCTTC.

The gene calls are TRBV5-5 and TRBJ2-1; possible D gene TRBD1, 6 bases. The V gene lost 0 bases and the J gene lost 0 bases, with 13 bases spanning the gap. CDR3 length: 17 amino acids. Germline CDR1 reads SGHKS; CDR2 reads YYEKEE (reference sequence). CDR3 loop: CASSLAGVGSSYNEQFF. The CDR3 DNA reads as TGTGCCAGCAGCTTGGCAGGGGTCGGCTCCTCCTACAATGAGCAGTTCTTC.

The chain joins TRBV27 to TRBJ1-1; 9 positions match TRBD1. Looked up from germline, CDR1 is MNHEY and CDR2 is SMNVEV (reference sequence). There are 13 residues in the CDR3. J was trimmed by 11 bases and V by 5 bases; bases with no gene match: 9. CDR3 in amino acids: CASSKPGQGEAFF. In DNA form, the CDR3 reads TGTGCCAGCAGTAAACCGGGACAGGGAGAGGCTTTCTTT.

A single count supports this clone. The V and J genes are TRBV6-5 and TRBJ1-4; weak D call: TRBD1 (6 bases). The V and J ends lost 2 bases and 2 bases respectively, with 6 bases between them. Germline CDR1 and CDR2: MNHEY and SVGAGI. There are 14 residues in the CDR3. The chain's CDR3 is CASSYRGTNEKLFF. The CDR3, as DNA: TGTGCCAGCAGTTACAGGGGGACTAATGAAAAACTGTTTTTT.

The CDR3 DNA reads as TGCGCCAGCAGCCAAACGGGACAGAGCAATCAGCCCCAGCATTTT. Translation gives CASSQTGQSNQPQHF. The chain is built from TRBV4-1 and TRBJ1-5; 7 nucleotides align to TRBD1. The CDR3 spans 15 residues. V was clipped by 2 bases and J by 1 base; unmatched bases: 2. The V gene's germline CDR1 is MGHRA and CDR2 YSYEKL.

The V and J genes are TRBV19 and TRBJ1-2; the match to TRBD1 covers 8 bases. The germline gives CDR1 LNHDA, CDR2 SQIVND (reference sequence). V shed 1 base and J 8 bases; nucleotides not matched to a gene: 9. The CDR3 length is 15 residues. The CDR3 DNA reads as TGTGCCAGTAGTATAGGGGGCCTGACAGGGGACGGCTACACCTTC. Protein: CASSIGGLTGDGYTF.

The J gene is TRBJ1-2, the V gene TRBV7-2; the D gene is possibly TRBD1 (5 bases). This CDR3 has 13 amino acids. Per the germline V gene, CDR1 is SGHTA and CDR2 is FQGNSA. The V end lost 5 bases, the J end lost 5 bases, and 12 bases lay between the germline ends. In nucleotides, the CDR3 is TGTGCCAGCAGCAGTACTCGGGGGTATGGCTACACCTTC. Amino acid sequence: CASSSTRGYGYTF.

V usage is TRBV4-1 and J usage is TRBJ2-7, with D possibly TRBD2 on 5 matching bases. CDR3 length: 15 residues. Germline V gives CDR1 MGHRA, CDR2 YSYEKL. V lost 4 bases and J 0 bases, leaving 13 bases between the germline ends. The CDR3 region is CASSLTLASSYEQYF. As DNA, the CDR3 is TGCGCCAGCAGCCTTACATTAGCGAGCTCCTACGAGCAGTACTTC.

This chain connects TRBV4-1 to TRBJ2-3; D not resolved. CDR3 length: 12 amino acids. The germline CDR1 and CDR2 sequences are MGHRA and YSYEKL. V lost 4 bases and J lost 5, with 7 bases in between. The DNA of the CDR3 is TGCGCCAGCAGCCTTACGGGAGATACGCAGTATTTT. This gives the protein CASSLTGDTQYF.

The chain uses TRBV29-1 and TRBJ1-1; D possibly corresponds to TRBD1 (6 bases). V dropped 6 bases and J dropped 11 bases, with 19 bases sitting between them. This CDR3 is 12 amino acids long. Germline V gene lookup returns CDR1 SQVTM and CDR2 ANQGSEA. This chain's CDR3 is CSVSDRSTGAFF. CDR3 coding DNA: TGCAGCGTCTCCGACAGGTCTACAGGGGCTTTCTTT.

The chain combines TRBV6-5 with TRBJ2-7, with 8 bases that match TRBD1. CDR1 MNHEY and CDR2 SVGAGI come from the germline V gene. The J segment lost 5 bases and the V segment lost 2 bases, leaving 5 bases of the junction unmatched. CDR3 size: 14 residues. The CDR3 region has the DNA TGTGCCAGCAGTTACCGGACAGGGATTAACGAGCAGTACTTC. Protein: CASSYRTGINEQYF.

This clone was observed a handful of times. The chain carries TRBV5-1 and TRBJ2-3; 7 bases match TRBD2. CDR1 and CDR2 (germline): SGHRS, YFSETQ. The trim removed 9 bases at V and 6 bases at J, leaving 10 bases unmatched. This CDR3 contains 13 residues. Here the CDR3 DNA reads TGCGCCACTAGGGACTACCCAGGGGATACGCAGTATTTT. Translating gives CATRDYPGDTQYF.

This clone occurred once. The chain links TRBV5-1 to TRBJ2-1, with 9 bases aligning to TRBD1. This CDR3 is 14 amino acids long. The ends lost 4 bases at V and 8 bases at J; junction bases unmatched: 7. Germline loops: CDR1 SGHRS, CDR2 YFSETQ. CDR3 coding DNA: TGCGCCAGCAGCCTCGGCGGGACAGGGCATGAGCAGTTCTTC. Its protein is CASSLGGTGHEQFF.

This clone is a singleton in its sample. This rearrangement joins TRBV3-1 (or the pseudogene TRBV3-2) to TRBJ1-1, with 8 bases matching TRBD1. Germline assignment: CDR1 LGHDT and CDR2 YNNKEL (reference sequence). The CDR3 totals 16 residues. The trim removed 5 bases at V and 4 bases at J, leaving 12 bases unmatched. The CDR3 reads CASSFRTGRGGTEAFF. The CDR3 DNA is TGTGCCAGCAGCTTTCGGACAGGGAGGGGCGGCACTGAAGCTTTCTTT.

This chain uses TRBV3-1 (or the pseudogene TRBV3-2) with TRBJ1-4, with 8 bases that match TRBD1. Germline V gene lookup returns CDR1 LGHDT and CDR2 YNNKEL (reference sequence). V was pared by 4 bases and J by 5 bases, with 6 bases of the junction left unmatched. This CDR3 spans 15 amino acids. CDR3 bases: TGTGCCAGCAGCCTCCGACAGGGGAGGAATGAAAAACTGTTTTTT. This sequence encodes CASSLRQGRNEKLFF.

J is TRBJ1-1 and V is TRBV18, with unresolved D. V shed 0 bases and J shed 5 bases, with 4 bases lying between them. The CDR3 covers 12 residues. The germline CDR1 and CDR2 sequences are KGHSH and LQKENI. CDR3 sequence reads: CASSPPRTEAFF. The DNA of the CDR3 is TGTGCCAGCTCACCACCGCGGACTGAAGCTTTCTTT.